These 8 T cell receptor beta chains came from one sample sequenced in a study of T-cell memory formation after mild COVID-19. A single record per CDR3 protein comes from TCRdb applying MiXCR to the 5' RACE reads. The repertoire holds tens of thousands of distinct CDR3 sequences, about 14% seen once, with approximately 40% in the top ten. The sequenced sample consisted of PBMCs or a T cell subset sorted from them (not recorded which). The source of these receptors is a man aged 18-30 years who had mild COVID-19 (a few samples of this study predate the infection). Cell type and time point are not known.

This clonotype is medium-sized (0.01 to 0.1%) in the sample. This chain joins TRBV7-9 and TRBJ1-6; D call uncertain. The CDR3 has 14 residues. V lost 2 bases and J 3 bases, leaving 5 bases between the germline ends. Germline loops: CDR1 SEHNR, CDR2 FQNEAQ (reference sequence). The CDR3 DNA sequence: TGTGCCAGCAGCTTACAGGACTATAATTCACCCCTCCACTTT. Protein: CASSLQDYNSPLHF.

This clonotype was recorded a few times. J is TRBJ2-1 and V is TRBV6-2 or TRBV6-3; D call uncertain. V was pared by 0 bases and J by 8 bases, with 5 bases between. Germline V gene sequence: CDR1 MNHEY, CDR2 SVGEGT. The CDR3 consists of 12 residues. This chain's CDR3 is CASSYSWDEQFF. Here the CDR3 DNA reads TGTGCCAGCAGTTACTCATGGGATGAGCAGTTCTTC.

CDR3 coding DNA: TGTGCCAGCCAGGCGGGGGCCGGGATGACTGAAGCTTTCTTT. This translates into CASQAGAGMTEAFF. The genes are TRBV5-6 and TRBJ1-1; maybe TRBD1 (6 bases). The CDR3 totals 14 residues. V dropped 7 bases and J dropped 5 bases, with 18 bases sitting between them. CDR1 SGHDT and CDR2 YYEEEE come from the germline V gene.

This clonotype turned up a few times. The rearrangement joins TRBV4-3 to TRBJ1-3; unclear D gene. Trimming cost V 0 bases and J 0 bases, with 12 bases left between them. This CDR3 has 17 amino acids. Per germline, CDR1 LGHNA and CDR2 YSLEER. Here the CDR3 DNA reads TGCGCCAGCAGCCAAGAAGAGATGGGCAGCTCTGGAAACACCATATATTTT. Protein: CASSQEEMGSSGNTIYF.

This clonotype was recorded many times. The V gene is TRBV20-1, the J gene TRBJ2-5; D is unclear. The CDR3 spans 14 residues. The V gene's germline CDR1 is DFQATT and CDR2 SNEGSKA (reference sequence). V lost 0 bases and J 1 base, leaving 9 bases between the germline ends. The CDR3 DNA follows: TGCAGTGCTAGAGACGGCAGGCCCCAAGAGACCCAGTACTTC. This codes for CSARDGRPQETQYF.

This chain links TRBV5-1 with TRBJ2-1; D call uncertain. With 6 bases removed from V and 5 bases from J, the gap between germline ends came to 18 bases. This CDR3 has 15 amino acids. The germline V gene encodes CDR1 SGHRS and CDR2 YFSETQ. The DNA for the CDR3 is TGCGCCAGCAAGCCCCTTGGTGGGAATGACAATGAGCAGTTCTTC. Translation: CASKPLGGNDNEQFF.

The rearrangement links TRBV5-6 to TRBJ2-5, with unresolved D. The CDR3 spans 14 residues. From germline, CDR1 is SGHDT and CDR2 YYEEEE. The germline V and J ends were trimmed by 0 bases and 0 bases, with 6 bases remaining between them. CDR3 region: CASSLGPNQETQYF. The CDR3 nucleotides read TGTGCCAGCAGCTTGGGGCCCAACCAAGAGACCCAGTACTTC.

This clonotype appeared a few times. J is TRBJ1-5 and V is TRBV7-2, with a possible D match to TRBD1 (5 bases). Germline CDR1 and CDR2: SGHTA and FQGNSA. The CDR3 covers 15 residues. The germline V and J ends were trimmed by 3 bases and 0 bases, with 9 bases remaining between them. In nucleotides, the CDR3 is TGTGCCAGCAGCTTGGGACGGTTTAGCAATCAGCCCCAGCATTTT. Amino acids: CASSLGRFSNQPQHF.